Given below is one TCR beta chain in context. Its antigen is as yet unknown. The data derive from a study of T cell responses to AZD1222 COVID-19 vaccine. Study background: Second doses were pooled across both intervals (about 4 or about 12 weeks).

Points from the study as a whole: Donors were mostly white British, more females; clonal diversity possibly underestimated. As reported, nearly half of all spike-specific TCRs target variant regions that are unmutated. Every sample of the repertoires postdated the peak T cell response.

The V segment lost 4 bases and the J segment 2 bases; nucleotides outside the gene matches: 5. Germline-derived CDR1 and CDR2 are SGHRS and YFSETQ. CDR3 length equals 16 residues. Some clones are missing from TCRdb's copy, which holds only in-frame ones; the method was immunoSEQ multiplex PCR. The data contain 100,000 to 150,000 clones, over 75% of them singletons. The V gene is TRBV5-1, the J gene TRBJ2-1; 11 bases are a match to TRBD2. This clonotype was obtained from an adult in good health. Sequenced material: peripheral blood, taken on day 0 of AZD1222 vaccination. The CDR3 nucleotides are TGCGCCAGCAGCCCTCTAGCGGGGGGACCCTACAATGAGCAGTTCTTC. Encoded protein: CASSPLAGGPYNEQFF.